This T cell receptor beta chain is from a study of blood T cell repertoires in COVID-19 (dated by TCRdb to the early 2020s). Looking at the study overall: Collaborator samples came from the United States, Italy and Spain and covered acute and convalescent phases of COVID-19. Samples were obtained from the ongoing ImmuneRACE study (first 160 participants) and from approximately 1,200 subjects provided by 6 global collaborators. The repertoires were released in a freely available public database meant as a resource for research on the immune response to SARS-CoV-2. A de-identified subject ID, COVID-19 status, age in years and sex were almost always included in the sample metadata. The prospective study material was composed of cDNA or gDNA derived from T cells, B-cell-depleted T cells, or PBMCs. Subjects who had been exposed to COVID-19, were actively infected with it, or had recovered from it provided the deeply sampled blood TCRbeta repertoires that made up the dataset. Where HLA class I and class II types were available, the types were taken from metadata supplied by the sample provider, not from assay-based typing.

On the study overall, not on this receptor specifically: The amount of clinical and demographic metadata varied by source and participant and was provided uncurated.

In the prospective study, participants were about 18 to 90 years old, resided in 24 geographic areas of the United States, and were enrolled through a virtual design. In the prospective study, cohorts were assigned on the basis of participant-reported clinical history obtained from a screening survey and a study questionnaire. Recovered participants in ImmuneRACE Cohort 3 were defined as having two consecutive negative NP/OP PCR tests, clearance from a healthcare professional, or resolution of symptoms. Mobile phlebotomists in the prospective study collected whole blood, serum and a nasopharyngeal or oropharyngeal swab from every participant. Prospective study participants could optionally give additional blood draws and questionnaires over an approximately 2-month period. Before DNA extraction, prospective study blood samples were shipped either frozen or at room temperature. Concerning this clone itself: Its antigen remains unidentified. Base qualities are not provided; no much larger clone lies one nucleotide away.

The V and J ends are trimmed by 4 bases and 4 bases, leaving 14 bases between them. Taken from cysteine to phenylalanine, the CDR3 has 15 residues. The only DNA kept is the CDR3, 45 bases in frame from the first base. The germline V gene supplies CDR1 KGHDR and CDR2 SFDVKD. TCRbeta CDR3 regions were amplified from genomic DNA using the immunoSEQ Assay, a bias-controlled multiplex PCR. Under the source paper's analysis protocol: The number of nucleated cells in each sample was estimated from the amplification of reference gene primers within the assay. To quantify the absolute abundance of each unique TCRbeta CDR3 rearrangement, sequence reads were collapsed and filtered. For each sample, productive Simpson clonality was calculated as the square root of Simpson's diversity index across productive rearrangements. The table was pulled from immuneACCESS by TCRdb, which kept in-frame rearrangements only. Such tables lose some clones; where checked, under half of the loss comes from unresolved V genes, and the rest has no known cause. The V and J calls and clone size are taken from that table; D and trimming were inferred from the DNA. This sample is represented by more than 300,000 clones; about 88% of them were singletons. 0.9% to 1.5% of the sample belongs to the ten largest clones.

The sequence was obtained from a woman aged 18-35 years who had recovered from COVID-19. Source material: PBMCs or T cells enriched from blood (not recorded which). The chain is assembled from TRBV24-1 and TRBJ2-3, and the D gene may be TRBD2, 5 bases matching. The DNA sequence follows: TGTGCCACCAGTGACGGGCGGAGGAACGCAGATACGCAGTATTTT. This is translated as CATSDGRRNADTQYF.